The 8 T cell receptor beta chains given below trace back to one sample, sequenced in a study of CD8 T cells in ankylosing spondylitis. TCRdb redid the calling of the 5' RACE reads with MiXCR, one entry per CDR3 protein. Of 150,000 to 200,000 distinct CDR3 sequences in the sample, 13% were seen once. Sequencing was performed on blood, either unsorted or a sorted T cell fraction (not recorded which). The receptors derive from a female donor with ankylosing spondylitis or in good health (not recorded which).

The chain recombines TRBV5-1 with TRBJ2-2; the D is unclear. The germline V and J ends were trimmed by 1 base and 6 bases, with 13 bases remaining between them. Looked up from germline, CDR1 is SGHRS and CDR2 is YFSETQ. The CDR3 is 15 amino acids. The CDR3 is CASSLRVSDSGELFF. CDR3 coding DNA: TGCGCCAGCAGCTTGAGGGTCTCAGACTCCGGGGAGCTGTTTTTT. The variable domain in full, with the rest retrieved from reference TRBV5-1 and TRBJ2-2, is KAGVTQTPRYLIKTRGQQVTLSCSPISGHRSVSWYQQTPGQGLQFLFEYFSETQRNKGNFPGRFSGRQFSNSRSEMNVSTLELGDSALYLCASSLRVSDSGELFFGEGSRLTVL.

This clonotype showed up many times. This chain connects TRBV4-3 to TRBJ2-3; 8 bases fit TRBD2. This CDR3 contains 15 residues. The V segment lost 3 bases and the J segment 3 bases; nucleotides outside the gene matches: 5. The germline CDR1 and CDR2 sequences are LGHNA and YSLEER. CDR3 sequence (DNA): TGCGCCAGCAGCCAGGGGACTAGACAAACAGATACGCAGTATTTT. The encoded protein is CASSQGTRQTDTQYF.

This clonotype was observed at least ten times. The V and J genes are TRBV9 and TRBJ2-3, with TRBD2 matching 7 bases. Germline V gene sequence: CDR1 SGDLS, CDR2 YYNGEE. The CDR3 consists of 15 residues. The J segment lost 6 bases and the V segment lost 0 bases, leaving 7 bases of the junction unmatched. The CDR3 here is CASSVEGGSRDTQYF. The CDR3 DNA sequence: TGTGCCAGCAGCGTAGAAGGCGGGAGTAGGGATACGCAGTATTTT.

This clonotype appeared a few times. V and J are TRBV3-1 and TRBJ2-1; D is possibly TRBD2 (5 bases). Trimming pared 4 bases from V and 1 base from J, leaving 11 bases between. This CDR3 has 15 residues. In germline, CDR1 is LGHDT, CDR2 YNNKEL (reference sequence). This CDR3 reads CASSRSGQSYNEQFF. CDR3 nucleotides: TGTGCCAGCAGCCGGAGCGGCCAATCCTACAATGAGCAGTTCTTC.

The rearrangement joins TRBV4-2 to TRBJ2-3; D is uncertain. Germline CDR1 reads LGHNA; CDR2 reads YNFKEQ. Trimming cost V 3 bases and J 8 bases, with 6 bases left between them. CDR3 length: 11 residues. The CDR3 DNA reads as TGTGCCAGCAGCCACTCCGGTACGCAGTATTTT. Encoded protein: CASSHSGTQYF.

This chain connects TRBV27 to TRBJ2-1; D tentatively reads TRBD1 or TRBD2 (5 bases each). With 5 bases removed from V and 6 bases from J, the gap between germline ends came to 23 bases. CDR1 and CDR2 (germline): MNHEY, SMNVEV (reference sequence). This CDR3 has 17 residues. Here the CDR3 DNA reads TGTGCCAGCAGTCCAAAAACTTGGGACCCTAGGGGCAATGAGCAGTTCTTC. It specifies CASSPKTWDPRGNEQFF.

This clonotype was counted at least ten times. The chain uses TRBV7-3 and TRBJ1-1; D ambiguous. This CDR3 has 14 residues. The V end was cut by 5 bases, the J end by 1 base, with 11 bases between. Germline loops: CDR1 SGHTA, CDR2 FQGTGA. The CDR3 loop is CASSQGQKNTEAFF. In DNA, the CDR3 is TGTGCCAGCAGCCAAGGTCAGAAGAACACTGAAGCTTTCTTT.

This clonotype has at least ten counts. The chain carries TRBV12-3 or TRBV12-4 and TRBJ2-7; a weak D match, TRBD1 (6 bases). This CDR3 is built from 13 residues. Deletions cut 6 bases from V and 5 bases from J, with 14 bases between. CDR3 loop: CASSLTRDNEQYF. CDR3 bases: TGTGCCAGCAGCCTCACCCGGGACAACGAGCAGTACTTC.